Presented here are 14 T cell receptor beta chains from one specimen sequenced in a study of T-cell memory formation after mild COVID-19. Each CDR3 protein gets one entry after TCRdb re-called the 5' RACE reads with MiXCR. Here the sample spans about 15,000 distinct CDR3 sequences, around a fifth being singletons. The sequenced sample was PBMCs or a T cell subset sorted from them (not recorded which). These receptors all stem from a man aged 18 to 30 who had mild COVID-19 (a few samples of this study predate the infection). Cell type and time point are not known.

This clonotype has ten or more counts. This sequence joins TRBV11-2 and TRBJ1-4, with D possibly matching TRBD1 (5 bases). CDR1 and CDR2 from the germline V gene are SGHAT and FQNNGV. V was pared by 3 bases and J by 8 bases, with 16 bases between. The CDR3 is 15 amino acids. CDR3 sequence reads: CASSFQGATGEKLFF. CDR3 nucleotide sequence: TGTGCCAGCAGCTTCCAAGGGGCCACTGGGGAAAAACTGTTTTTT.

The chain combines TRBV9 with TRBJ2-7; D not certain. Germline-derived CDR1 and CDR2 are SGDLS and YYNGEE. Trimming shortened V by 3 bases and J by 6 bases, and 19 bases separated the two germline ends. This CDR3 contains 15 residues. CDR3 nucleotides: TGTGCCAGCAGCGCCACTGAGCAGGCCGCGCGCGAGCAGTACTTC. It yields the protein CASSATEQAAREQYF.

This clonotype was recorded at least ten times. The chain links TRBV25-1 to TRBJ2-6; D is ambiguous. The germline gives CDR1 MGHDK, CDR2 SYGVNS. The CDR3 is 18 amino acids. V was clipped by 1 base and J by 0 bases, with 13 bases between them. The CDR3 coding sequence is TGTGCCAGCAGTGAATTGAGGACGGATGACTCTGGGGCCAACGTCCTGACTTTC. It yields the protein CASSELRTDDSGANVLTF.

There are many counts of this clonotype. The CDR3 DNA sequence: TGTGCCAGCAGCTTAGCACGGTCCGGCACTGAAGCTTTCTTT. Amino acids: CASSLARSGTEAFF. The J gene is TRBJ1-1, the V gene TRBV11-2; unclear D gene. This CDR3 is built from 14 residues. CDR1 and CDR2 from the germline V gene are SGHAT and FQNNGV. V gave up 1 base and J gave up 4 bases, with 10 bases separating them.

The chain is built from TRBV7-2 and TRBJ2-5; 10 nucleotides match TRBD1. Germline loops: CDR1 SGHTA, CDR2 FQGNSA. The CDR3 runs to 15 residues. Trimming cost V 4 bases and J 5 bases; bases outside gene matches: 7. The CDR3 sequence: CASSSRQGALETQYF. CDR3 bases: TGTGCCAGCAGCTCGAGACAGGGGGCTCTTGAGACCCAGTACTTC.

The chain recombines TRBV6-2 or TRBV6-3 with TRBJ2-7; 7 nucleotides line up with TRBD2. The CDR3 consists of 15 residues. Germline CDR1 is MNHEY and CDR2 is SVGEGT. The junction had 12 bases not matched to a gene; V was cut back by 6 bases and J by 4 bases. CDR3: CASSRMAPAGYEQYV. In DNA, the CDR3 is TGTGCCAGCAGCCGCATGGCGCCAGCGGGGTACGAGCAGTACGTC.

The genes are TRBV19 and TRBJ2-7, with 7 bases identical to TRBD1. Germline V gives CDR1 LNHDA, CDR2 SQIVND (reference sequence). V trimming: 4 bases; J trimming: 1 base; junction bases outside the gene matches: 1. The CDR3 runs 13 residues. CDR3 DNA: TGTGCCAGTAGTAGGACAGGTTCCTACGAGCAGTACTTC. This encodes CASSRTGSYEQYF.

In nucleotides, the CDR3 is TGTGCCAGCAGCGTAGCCAGGAATCGGGCCTACAATGAGCAGTTCTTC. Its protein product is CASSVARNRAYNEQFF. V gene TRBV9 combines with J gene TRBJ2-1; D call uncertain. CDR1 and CDR2 from the germline V gene are SGDLS and YYNGEE. The germline V and J ends were trimmed by 0 bases and 2 bases, with 12 bases remaining between them. The CDR3 consists of 16 residues.

The chain uses TRBV12-3 or TRBV12-4 and TRBJ1-1; D remains ambiguous. This CDR3 is built from 11 residues. The V end lost 2 bases, the J end lost 5 bases, and 3 bases lay between the germline ends. The CDR3, as DNA: TGTGCCAGCAGTTTAAAGACTGAAGCTTTCTTT. This gives the protein CASSLKTEAFF.

This clonotype was picked up many times. The chain joins TRBV20-1 to TRBJ1-5; 10 nucleotides match TRBD1. The CDR3 covers 18 residues. Germline V lookup: CDR1 DFQATT, CDR2 SNEGSKA (reference sequence). Losses at the gene ends were 0 bases for V and 0 bases for J; bases not matched to a gene: 8. CDR3 nucleotide sequence: TGCAGTGCTAGAGAACTGGGACAGGGGATTTATAGCAATCAGCCCCAGCATTTT. The encoded protein is CSARELGQGIYSNQPQHF.

The V gene is TRBV28, the J gene TRBJ2-1, with 8 bases matching TRBD1. Germline V gives CDR1 MDHEN, CDR2 SYDVKM. This CDR3 has 13 residues. J gave up 5 bases and V 8 bases, and 5 bases lay outside the gene matches. In DNA, the CDR3 is TGTGCCAGCGGGCGACAGGGGAACAATGAGCAGTTCTTC. Translated, it gives CASGRQGNNEQFF.

The chain employs TRBV29-1 and TRBJ2-1, with 8 bases matching TRBD1. The CDR3 sequence is 14 residues long. Germline CDR1 reads SQVTM; CDR2 reads ANQGSEA. The CDR3 region is CSFNPGQVYNEQFF. CDR3 bases: TGCAGTTTTAACCCGGGACAGGTCTACAATGAGCAGTTCTTC.

This clonotype was detected ten times or more. The CDR3 DNA is TGCGCCAGCAGCTTCAGGGCTGGGGCCAACGTCCTGACTTTC. Amino acid sequence: CASSFRAGANVLTF. The chain joins TRBV5-1 to TRBJ2-6; tentative D call: TRBD1 (5 bases). V lost 2 bases and J lost 2, with 5 bases in between. The germline gives CDR1 SGHRS, CDR2 YFSETQ. The CDR3 is made up of 14 amino acids. Full variable domain (rest looked up from reference TRBV5-1 and TRBJ2-6): KAGVTQTPRYLIKTRGQQVTLSCSPISGHRSVSWYQQTPGQGLQFLFEYFSETQRNKGNFPGRFSGRQFSNSRSEMNVSTLELGDSALYLCASSFRAGANVLTFGAGSRLTVL.

The table lists this clonotype with many counts. The V gene is TRBV7-2, the J gene TRBJ1-2; D unclear. The germline CDR1 and CDR2 sequences are SGHTA and FQGNSA. This CDR3 is 18 amino acids long. V lost 4 bases, J lost 4 bases, and 25 bases lay in between. The CDR3: CASSYPAQSWSDFYGYTF. The CDR3 DNA is TGTGCCAGCAGCTACCCAGCCCAGTCGTGGTCAGATTTCTATGGCTACACCTTC. The full variable domain, its missing parts supplied by reference TRBV7-2 and TRBJ1-2, is GAGVSQSPSNKVTEKGKDVELRCDPISGHTALYWYRQSLGQGLEFLIYFQGNSAPDKSGLPSDRFSAERTGGSVSTLTIQRTQQEDSAVYLCASSYPAQSWSDFYGYTFGSGTRLTVV.